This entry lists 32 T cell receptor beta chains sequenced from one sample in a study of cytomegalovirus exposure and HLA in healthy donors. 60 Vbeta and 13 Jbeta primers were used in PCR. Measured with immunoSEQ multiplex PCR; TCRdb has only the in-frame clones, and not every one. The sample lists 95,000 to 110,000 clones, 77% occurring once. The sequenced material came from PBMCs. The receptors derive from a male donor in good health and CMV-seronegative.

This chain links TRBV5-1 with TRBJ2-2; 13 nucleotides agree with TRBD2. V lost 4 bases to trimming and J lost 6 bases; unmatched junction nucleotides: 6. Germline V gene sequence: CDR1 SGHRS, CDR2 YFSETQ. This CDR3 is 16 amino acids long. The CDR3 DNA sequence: TGCGCCAGCAGCCTGGGACTAGCGGGACCCCCCGGGGAGCTGTTTTTT. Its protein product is CASSLGLAGPPGELFF.

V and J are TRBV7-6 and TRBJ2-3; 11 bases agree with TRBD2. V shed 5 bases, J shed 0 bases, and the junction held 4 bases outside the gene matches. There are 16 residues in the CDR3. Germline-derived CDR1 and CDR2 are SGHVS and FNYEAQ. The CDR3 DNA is TGTGCCAGCAGCCCCTTAGCGGGAGGGAGCACAGATACGCAGTATTTT. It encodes CASSPLAGGSTDTQYF.

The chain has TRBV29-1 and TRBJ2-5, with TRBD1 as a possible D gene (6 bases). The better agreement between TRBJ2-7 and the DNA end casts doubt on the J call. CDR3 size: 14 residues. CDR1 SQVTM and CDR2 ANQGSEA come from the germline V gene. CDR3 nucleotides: TGCAGCGTTGAGCCCGTTCTCAGGGGCGGCGAGCAGTACTTC. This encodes CSVEPVLRGGEQYF.

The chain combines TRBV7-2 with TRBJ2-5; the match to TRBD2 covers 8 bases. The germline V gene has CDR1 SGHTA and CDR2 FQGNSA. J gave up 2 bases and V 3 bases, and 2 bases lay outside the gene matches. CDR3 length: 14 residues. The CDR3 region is CASSFGRGQETQYF. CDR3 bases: TGTGCCAGCAGCTTCGGGAGGGGGCAAGAGACCCAGTACTTC.

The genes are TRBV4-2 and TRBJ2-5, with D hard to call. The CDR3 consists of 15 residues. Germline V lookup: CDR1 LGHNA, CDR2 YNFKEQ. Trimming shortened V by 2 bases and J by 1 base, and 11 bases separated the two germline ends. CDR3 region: CASSQSTSIQETQYF. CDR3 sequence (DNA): TGTGCCAGCAGCCAAAGCACGTCCATCCAAGAGACCCAGTACTTC.

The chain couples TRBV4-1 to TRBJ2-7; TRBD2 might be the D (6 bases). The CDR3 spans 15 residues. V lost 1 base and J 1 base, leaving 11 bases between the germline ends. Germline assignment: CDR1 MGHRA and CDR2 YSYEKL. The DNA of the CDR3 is TGCGCCAGCAGCCAAGGGATAGCGGATTCCTACGAGCAGTACTTC. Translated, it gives CASSQGIADSYEQYF.

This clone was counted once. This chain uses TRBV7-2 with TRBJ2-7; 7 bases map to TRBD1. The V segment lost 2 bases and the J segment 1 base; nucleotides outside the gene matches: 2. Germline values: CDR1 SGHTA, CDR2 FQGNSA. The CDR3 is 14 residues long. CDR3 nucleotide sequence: TGTGCCAGCAGCTTACGACAGGGATCCTACGAGCAGTACTTC. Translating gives CASSLRQGSYEQYF. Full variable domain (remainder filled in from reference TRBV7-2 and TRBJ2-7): GAGVSQSPSNKVTEKGKDVELRCDPISGHTALYWYRQSLGQGLEFLIYFQGNSAPDKSGLPSDRFSAERTGGSVSTLTIQRTQQEDSAVYLCASSLRQGSYEQYFGPGTRLTVT.

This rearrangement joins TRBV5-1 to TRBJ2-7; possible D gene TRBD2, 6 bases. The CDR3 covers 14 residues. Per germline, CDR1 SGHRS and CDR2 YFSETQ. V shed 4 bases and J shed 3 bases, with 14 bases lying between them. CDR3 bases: TGCGCCAGCAGCCGGGACTTACTATACTACGAGCAGTACTTC. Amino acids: CASSRDLLYYEQYF.

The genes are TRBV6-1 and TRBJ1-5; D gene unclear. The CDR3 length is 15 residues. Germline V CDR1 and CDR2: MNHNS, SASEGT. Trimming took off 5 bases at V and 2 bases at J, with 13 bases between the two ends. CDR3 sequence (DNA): TGTGCCAGCAGTCCGCGGCCCTGGGGCAATCAGCCCCAGCATTTT. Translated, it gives CASSPRPWGNQPQHF.

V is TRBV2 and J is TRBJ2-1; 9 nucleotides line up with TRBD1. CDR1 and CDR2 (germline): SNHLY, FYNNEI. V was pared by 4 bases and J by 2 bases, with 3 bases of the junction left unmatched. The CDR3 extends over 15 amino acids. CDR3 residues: CASSGTGVAYNEQFF. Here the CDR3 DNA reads TGTGCCAGCAGTGGGACAGGGGTGGCCTACAATGAGCAGTTCTTC. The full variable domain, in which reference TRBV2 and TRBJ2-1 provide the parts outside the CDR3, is EPEVTQTPSHQVTQMGQEVILRCVPISNHLYFYWYRQILGQKVEFLVSFYNNEISEKSEIFDDQFSVERPDGSNFTLKIRSTKLEDSAMYFCASSGTGVAYNEQFFGPGTRLTVL.

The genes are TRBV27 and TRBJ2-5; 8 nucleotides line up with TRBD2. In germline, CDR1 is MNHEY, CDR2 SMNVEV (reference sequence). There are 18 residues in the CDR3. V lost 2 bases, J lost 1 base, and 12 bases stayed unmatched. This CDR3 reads CASSLGLAGGFIQETQYF. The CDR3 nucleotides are TGTGCCAGCAGTTTAGGGCTAGCGGGCGGCTTTATCCAAGAGACCCAGTACTTC.

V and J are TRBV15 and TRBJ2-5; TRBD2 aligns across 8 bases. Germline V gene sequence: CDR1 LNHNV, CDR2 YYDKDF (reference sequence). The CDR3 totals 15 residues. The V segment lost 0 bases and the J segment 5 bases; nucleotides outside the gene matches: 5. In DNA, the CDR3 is TGTGCCACCAGCAGAGATTTGGGCGGGAGGGAGACCCAGTACTTC. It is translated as CATSRDLGGRETQYF.

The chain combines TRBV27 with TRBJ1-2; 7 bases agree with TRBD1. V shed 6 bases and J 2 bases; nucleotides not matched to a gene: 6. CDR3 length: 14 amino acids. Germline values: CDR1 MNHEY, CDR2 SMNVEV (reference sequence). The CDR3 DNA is TGTGCCAGCAGCTTCTTCAGGGGGAACTATGGCTACACCTTC. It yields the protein CASSFFRGNYGYTF.

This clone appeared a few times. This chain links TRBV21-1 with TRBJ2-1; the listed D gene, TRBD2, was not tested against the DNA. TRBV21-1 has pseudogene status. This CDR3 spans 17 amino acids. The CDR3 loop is CASSKAESSPFANEQFF. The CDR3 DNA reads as TGTGCCAGCAGCAAAGCGGAGTCCAGCCCCTTCGCCAATGAGCAGTTCTTC.

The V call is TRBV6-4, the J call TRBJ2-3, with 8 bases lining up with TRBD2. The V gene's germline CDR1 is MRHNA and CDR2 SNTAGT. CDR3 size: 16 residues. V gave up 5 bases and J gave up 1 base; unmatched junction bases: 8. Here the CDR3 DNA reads TGTGCCAGCAGTCCCGGACTAGCTGCCGGCACAGATACGCAGTATTTT. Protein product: CASSPGLAAGTDTQYF.

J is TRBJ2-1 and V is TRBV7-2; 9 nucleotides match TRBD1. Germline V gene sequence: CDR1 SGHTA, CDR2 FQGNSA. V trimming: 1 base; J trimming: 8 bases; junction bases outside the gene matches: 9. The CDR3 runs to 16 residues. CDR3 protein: CASSLGVGQGNHEQFF. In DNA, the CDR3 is TGTGCCAGCAGCTTAGGAGTAGGACAGGGGAACCATGAGCAGTTCTTC.

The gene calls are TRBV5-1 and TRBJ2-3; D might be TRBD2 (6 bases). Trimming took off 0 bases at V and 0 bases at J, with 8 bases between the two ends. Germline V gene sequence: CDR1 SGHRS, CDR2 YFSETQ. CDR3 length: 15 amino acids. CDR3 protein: CASSLEGGSTDTQYF. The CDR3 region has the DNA TGCGCCAGCAGCTTGGAGGGAGGAAGCACAGATACGCAGTATTTT.

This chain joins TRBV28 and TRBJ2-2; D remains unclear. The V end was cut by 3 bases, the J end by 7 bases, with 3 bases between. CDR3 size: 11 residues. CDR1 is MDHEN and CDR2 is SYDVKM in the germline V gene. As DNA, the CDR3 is TGTGCCAGCAGTTTCTACGGGGAGCTGTTTTTT. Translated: CASSFYGELFF.

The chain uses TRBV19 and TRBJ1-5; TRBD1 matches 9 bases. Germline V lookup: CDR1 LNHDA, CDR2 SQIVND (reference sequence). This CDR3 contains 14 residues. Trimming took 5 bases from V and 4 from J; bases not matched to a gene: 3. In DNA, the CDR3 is TGTGCCAGTAGTGTGACAGGGGGGAATCAGCCCCAGCATTTT. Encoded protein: CASSVTGGNQPQHF.

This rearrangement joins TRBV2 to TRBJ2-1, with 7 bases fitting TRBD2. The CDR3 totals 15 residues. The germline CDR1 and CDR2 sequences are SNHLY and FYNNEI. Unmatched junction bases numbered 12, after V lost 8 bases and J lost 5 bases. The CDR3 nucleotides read TGTGCCAGCCGGGTGAGGGAGGGCTATCACAATGAGCAGTTCTTC. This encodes CASRVREGYHNEQFF. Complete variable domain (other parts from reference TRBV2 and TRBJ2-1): EPEVTQTPSHQVTQMGQEVILRCVPISNHLYFYWYRQILGQKVEFLVSFYNNEISEKSEIFDDQFSVERPDGSNFTLKIRSTKLEDSAMYFCASRVREGYHNEQFFGPGTRLTVL.

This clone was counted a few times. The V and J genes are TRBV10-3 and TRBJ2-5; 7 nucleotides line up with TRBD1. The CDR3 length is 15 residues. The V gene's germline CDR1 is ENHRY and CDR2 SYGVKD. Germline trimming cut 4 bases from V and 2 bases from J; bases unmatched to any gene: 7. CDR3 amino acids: CAISGPGTEQETQYF. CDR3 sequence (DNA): TGTGCCATCAGTGGACCCGGGACAGAGCAAGAGACCCAGTACTTC.

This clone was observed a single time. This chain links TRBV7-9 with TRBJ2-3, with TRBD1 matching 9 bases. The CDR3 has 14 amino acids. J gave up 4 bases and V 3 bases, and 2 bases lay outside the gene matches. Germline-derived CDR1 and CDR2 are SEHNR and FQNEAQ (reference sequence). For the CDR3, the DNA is TGTGCCAGCAGCTTCACAGGGGGCGCAGATACGCAGTATTTT. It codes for CASSFTGGADTQYF.

CDR3 in amino acids: CASSQRQLNTEAFF. As DNA, the CDR3 is TGTGCCAGCAGTCAACGACAGTTGAACACTGAAGCTTTCTTT. The chain has TRBV6-5 and TRBJ1-1; D possibly corresponds to TRBD1 (5 bases). The CDR3 runs to 14 residues. Per the germline V gene, CDR1 is MNHEY and CDR2 is SVGAGI. The ends were cut back, 5 bases at V and 0 bases at J, with 10 bases in the middle.

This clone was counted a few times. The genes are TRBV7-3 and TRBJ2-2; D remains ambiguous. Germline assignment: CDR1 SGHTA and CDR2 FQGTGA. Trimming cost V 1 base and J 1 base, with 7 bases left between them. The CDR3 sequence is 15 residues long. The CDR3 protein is CASSLIPQNTGELFF. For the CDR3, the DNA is TGTGCCAGCAGCTTAATTCCCCAGAACACCGGGGAGCTGTTTTTT.

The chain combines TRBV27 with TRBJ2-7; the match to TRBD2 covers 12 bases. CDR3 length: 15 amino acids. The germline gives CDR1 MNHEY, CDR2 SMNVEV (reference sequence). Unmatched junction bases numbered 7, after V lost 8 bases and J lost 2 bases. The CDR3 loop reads CASYNTSGRPYEQYF. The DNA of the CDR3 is TGTGCCAGCTATAACACTAGCGGGAGGCCCTACGAGCAGTACTTC.

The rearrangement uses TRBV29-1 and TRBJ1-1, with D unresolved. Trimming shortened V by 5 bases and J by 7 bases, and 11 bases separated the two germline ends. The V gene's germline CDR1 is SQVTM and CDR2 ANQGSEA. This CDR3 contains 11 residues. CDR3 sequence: CSVYLVYEAFF. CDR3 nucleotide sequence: TGCAGCGTTTATCTTGTCTATGAAGCTTTCTTT.

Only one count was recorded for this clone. CDR3 nucleotides: TGTGCCAGCAGTGAACGCCTAGCGGAAGTGGGCAATGAGCAGTTCTTC. Its protein is CASSERLAEVGNEQFF. V and J are TRBV2 and TRBJ2-1, with 7 bases aligning to TRBD2. The CDR3 has 16 residues. V was clipped by 2 bases and J by 6 bases; unmatched bases: 10. The V gene's germline CDR1 is SNHLY and CDR2 FYNNEI. Filled out from reference TRBV2 and TRBJ2-1, the complete variable domain reads EPEVTQTPSHQVTQMGQEVILRCVPISNHLYFYWYRQILGQKVEFLVSFYNNEISEKSEIFDDQFSVERPDGSNFTLKIRSTKLEDSAMYFCASSERLAEVGNEQFFGPGTRLTVL.

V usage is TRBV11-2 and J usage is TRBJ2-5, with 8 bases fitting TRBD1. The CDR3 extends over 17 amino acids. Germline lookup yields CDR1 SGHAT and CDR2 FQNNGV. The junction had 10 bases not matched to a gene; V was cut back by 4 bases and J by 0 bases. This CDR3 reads CASSSLRTGWNQETQYF. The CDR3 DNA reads TGTGCCAGCAGCTCCTTGAGGACAGGGTGGAACCAAGAGACCCAGTACTTC.

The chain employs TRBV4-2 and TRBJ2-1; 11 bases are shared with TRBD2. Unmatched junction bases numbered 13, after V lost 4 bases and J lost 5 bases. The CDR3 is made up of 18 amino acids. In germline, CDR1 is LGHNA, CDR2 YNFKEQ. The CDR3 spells CASSPAGYNSGRDNEQFF. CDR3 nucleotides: TGTGCCAGCAGCCCCGCAGGGTATAATAGCGGGAGGGACAATGAGCAGTTCTTC.

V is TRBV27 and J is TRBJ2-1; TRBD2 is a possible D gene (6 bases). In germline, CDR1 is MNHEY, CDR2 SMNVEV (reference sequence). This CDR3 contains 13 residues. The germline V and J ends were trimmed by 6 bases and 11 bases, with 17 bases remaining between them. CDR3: CASRRLVREKQFF. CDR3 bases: TGTGCCAGCAGACGACTAGTACGGGAAAAGCAGTTCTTC.

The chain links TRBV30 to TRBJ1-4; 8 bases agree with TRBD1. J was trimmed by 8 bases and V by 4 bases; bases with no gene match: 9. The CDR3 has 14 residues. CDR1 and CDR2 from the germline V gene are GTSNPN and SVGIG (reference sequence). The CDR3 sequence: CAWTRTGYQEKLFF. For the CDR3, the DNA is TGTGCCTGGACCCGGACAGGGTACCAGGAAAAACTGTTTTTT.

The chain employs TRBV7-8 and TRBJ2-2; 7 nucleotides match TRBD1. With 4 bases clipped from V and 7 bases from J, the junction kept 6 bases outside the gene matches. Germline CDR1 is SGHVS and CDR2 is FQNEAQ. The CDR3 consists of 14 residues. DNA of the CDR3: TGTGCCAGCAGCTCGGGACAGAGCATCGGGGAGCTGTTTTTT. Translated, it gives CASSSGQSIGELFF.